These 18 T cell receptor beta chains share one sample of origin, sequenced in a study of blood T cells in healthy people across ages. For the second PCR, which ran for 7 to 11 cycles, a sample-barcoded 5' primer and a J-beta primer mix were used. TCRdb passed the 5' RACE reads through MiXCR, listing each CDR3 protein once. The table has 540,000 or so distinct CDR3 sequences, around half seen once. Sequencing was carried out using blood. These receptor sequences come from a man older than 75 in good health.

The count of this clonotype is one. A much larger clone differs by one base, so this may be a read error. CDR3: CANSPGGGSYNEQYF. The CDR3 nucleotides are TGTGCCAACAGCCCGGGGGGGGGCTCCTACAATGAGCAGTACTTC. The rearrangement joins TRBV27 to TRBJ2-1; the match to TRBD2 covers 8 bases. The end of the DNA fits TRBJ2-7 better, so the J call may be wrong. The CDR3 has 15 amino acids. Germline lookup yields CDR1 MNHEY and CDR2 SMNVEV (reference sequence).

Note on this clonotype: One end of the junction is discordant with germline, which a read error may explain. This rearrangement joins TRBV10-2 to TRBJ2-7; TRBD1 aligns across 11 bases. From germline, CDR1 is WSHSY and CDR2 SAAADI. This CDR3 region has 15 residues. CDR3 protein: CPSSEPGTGGYEQYF. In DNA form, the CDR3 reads TGCCCCAGCAGTGAGCCCGGGACAGGGGGGTACGAGCAGTACTTC.

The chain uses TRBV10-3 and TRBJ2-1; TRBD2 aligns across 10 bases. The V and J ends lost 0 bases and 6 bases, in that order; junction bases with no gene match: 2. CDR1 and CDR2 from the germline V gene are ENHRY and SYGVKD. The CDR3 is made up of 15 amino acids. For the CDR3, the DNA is TGTGCCATCAGTGAGTCAGCGGGGGGGCCCAATGAGCAGTTCTTC. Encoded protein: CAISESAGGPNEQFF.

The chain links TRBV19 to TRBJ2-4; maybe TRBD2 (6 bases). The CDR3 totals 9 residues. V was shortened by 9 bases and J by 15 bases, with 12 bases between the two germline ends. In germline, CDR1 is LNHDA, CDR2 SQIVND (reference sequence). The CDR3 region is CASAGRPYF. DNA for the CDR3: TGTGCCAGCGCGGGGAGGCCGTACTTC.

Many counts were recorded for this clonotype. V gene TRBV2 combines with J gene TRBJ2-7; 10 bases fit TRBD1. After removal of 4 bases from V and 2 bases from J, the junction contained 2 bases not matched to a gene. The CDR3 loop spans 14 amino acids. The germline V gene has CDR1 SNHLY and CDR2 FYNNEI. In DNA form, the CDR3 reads TGTGCCAGCAGTGGGGGACAGGGGACCTACGAGCAGTACTTC. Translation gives CASSGGQGTYEQYF.

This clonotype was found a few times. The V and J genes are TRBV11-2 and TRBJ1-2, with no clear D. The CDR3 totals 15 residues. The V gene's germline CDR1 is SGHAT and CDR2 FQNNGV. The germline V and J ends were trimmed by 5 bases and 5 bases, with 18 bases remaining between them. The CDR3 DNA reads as TGTGCCAGCAGCCCCCTTGTGGGTCCCCCATATGGCTACACCTTC. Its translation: CASSPLVGPPYGYTF.

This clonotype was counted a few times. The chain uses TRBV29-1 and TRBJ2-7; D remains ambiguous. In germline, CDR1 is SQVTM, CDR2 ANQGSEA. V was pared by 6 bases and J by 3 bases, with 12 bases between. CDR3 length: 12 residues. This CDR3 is CSVRRANYEQYF. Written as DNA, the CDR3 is TGCAGCGTACGAAGGGCCAACTACGAGCAGTACTTC.

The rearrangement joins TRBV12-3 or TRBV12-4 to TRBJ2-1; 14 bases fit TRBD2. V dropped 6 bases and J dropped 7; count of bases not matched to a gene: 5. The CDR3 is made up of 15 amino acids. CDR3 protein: CASRPTSGRANEQFF. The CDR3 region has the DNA TGTGCCAGCAGGCCGACTAGCGGGAGGGCGAATGAGCAGTTCTTC.

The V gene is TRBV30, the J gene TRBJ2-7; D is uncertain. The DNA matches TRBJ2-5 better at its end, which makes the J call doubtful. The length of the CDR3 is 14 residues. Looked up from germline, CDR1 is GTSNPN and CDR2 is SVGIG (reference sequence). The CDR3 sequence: CAWSVSQLKETQYF. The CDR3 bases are TGTGCCTGGAGTGTAAGTCAGCTGAAAGAGACCCAGTACTTC.

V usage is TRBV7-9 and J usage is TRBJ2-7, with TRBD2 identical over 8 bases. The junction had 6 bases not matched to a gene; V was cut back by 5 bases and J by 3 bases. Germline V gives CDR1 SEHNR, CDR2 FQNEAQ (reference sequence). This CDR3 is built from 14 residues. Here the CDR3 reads CASSLPGRDYEQYF. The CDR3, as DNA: TGTGCCAGCAGCCTCCCCGGGAGGGACTACGAGCAGTACTTC.

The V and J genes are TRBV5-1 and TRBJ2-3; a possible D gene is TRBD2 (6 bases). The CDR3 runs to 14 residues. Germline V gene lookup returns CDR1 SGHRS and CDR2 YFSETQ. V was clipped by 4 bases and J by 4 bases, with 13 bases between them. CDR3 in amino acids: CASSPLAEADTQYF. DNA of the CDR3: TGCGCCAGCAGCCCGTTAGCGGAGGCAGATACGCAGTATTTT. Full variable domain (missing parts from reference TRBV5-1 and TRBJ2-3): KAGVTQTPRYLIKTRGQQVTLSCSPISGHRSVSWYQQTPGQGLQFLFEYFSETQRNKGNFPGRFSGRQFSNSRSEMNVSTLELGDSALYLCASSPLAEADTQYFGPGTRLTVL.

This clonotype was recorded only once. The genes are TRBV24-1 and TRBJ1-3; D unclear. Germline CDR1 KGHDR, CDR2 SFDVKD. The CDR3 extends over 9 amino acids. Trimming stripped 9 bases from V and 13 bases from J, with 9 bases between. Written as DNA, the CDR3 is TGTGCCACCCGGCAGGAGATATATTTT. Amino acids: CATRQEIYF.

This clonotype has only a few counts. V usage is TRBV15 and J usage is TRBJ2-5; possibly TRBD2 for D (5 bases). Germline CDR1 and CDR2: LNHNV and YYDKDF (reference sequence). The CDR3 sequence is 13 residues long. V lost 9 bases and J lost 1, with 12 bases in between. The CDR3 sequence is CATAGNLQETQYF. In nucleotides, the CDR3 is TGTGCCACAGCCGGGAACCTCCAAGAGACCCAGTACTTC.

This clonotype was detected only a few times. The CDR3 loop reads CASQGGIHQETQYF. The DNA for the CDR3 is TGTGCCAGCCAAGGAGGGATCCACCAAGAGACCCAGTACTTC. V usage is TRBV27 and J usage is TRBJ2-5; possibly TRBD2 for D (6 bases). This CDR3 has 14 amino acids. Germline-derived CDR1 and CDR2 are MNHEY and SMNVEV (reference sequence). V was cut by 8 bases and J by 0 bases, with 13 bases left in between.

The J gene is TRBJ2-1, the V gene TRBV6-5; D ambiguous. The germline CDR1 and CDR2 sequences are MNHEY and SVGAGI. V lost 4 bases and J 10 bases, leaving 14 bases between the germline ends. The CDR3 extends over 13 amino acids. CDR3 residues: CASSLSSSEEQFF. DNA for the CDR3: TGTGCCAGCAGTTTATCGTCGTCCGAAGAGCAGTTCTTC.

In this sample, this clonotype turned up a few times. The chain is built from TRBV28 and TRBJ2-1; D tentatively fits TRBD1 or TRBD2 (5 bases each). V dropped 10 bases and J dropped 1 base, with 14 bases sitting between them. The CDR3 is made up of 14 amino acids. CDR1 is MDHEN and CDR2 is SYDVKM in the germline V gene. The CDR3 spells CATGRGGSYNEQFF. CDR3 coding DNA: TGTGCCACCGGACGGGGCGGGTCCTACAATGAGCAGTTCTTC.

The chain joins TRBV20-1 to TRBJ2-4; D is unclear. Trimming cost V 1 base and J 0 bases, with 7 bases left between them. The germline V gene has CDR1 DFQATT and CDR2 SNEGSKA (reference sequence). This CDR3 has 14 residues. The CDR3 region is CSARGPLAKNIQYF. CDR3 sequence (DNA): TGCAGTGCTAGAGGGCCCTTAGCCAAAAACATTCAGTACTTC.

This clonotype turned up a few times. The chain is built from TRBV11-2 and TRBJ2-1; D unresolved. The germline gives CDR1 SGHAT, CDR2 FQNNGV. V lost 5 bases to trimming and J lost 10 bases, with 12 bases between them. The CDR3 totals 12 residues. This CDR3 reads CASSPNIGEQFF. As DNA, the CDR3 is TGTGCCAGCAGCCCGAATATCGGAGAGCAGTTCTTC.